The rows below give T cell receptor beta chains drawn from one sample of a study of CD8 T cells in ankylosing spondylitis. TCRdb used MiXCR to reprocess the 5' RACE reads, holding one entry per CDR3 protein. The sample holds 300,000 to 350,000 distinct CDR3 sequences; 20% to 25% are singletons and the top ten take roughly 3.6%. The material sequenced was blood, either unsorted or a sorted T cell fraction (not recorded which). Receptors originate from a female donor with ankylosing spondylitis or in good health (not recorded which). The CDR3 runs from the conserved cysteine through the conserved F or W. Each record gives: V gene, J gene, clone size, D gene, CDR3 protein, CDR3 DNA. The D gene is left open where the match is weak. Clone size appears in some rows only: once, few, many, or a class for an expanded clone.

TRBV7-2,TRBJ2-1,few,TRBD2,CASSERGRGLAANEQFF,TGTGCCAGCAGCGAAAGGGGTCGGGGACTAGCGGCCAATGAGCAGTTCTTC
TRBV15,TRBJ2-5,few,.,CATSRDRATGPLETQYF,TGTGCCACCAGCAGAGATCGGGCTACGGGGCCTCTGGAGACCCAGTACTTC
TRBV6-1,TRBJ2-7,.,.,CASSERAGSFRDEQYF,TGTGCCAGCAGTGAAAGGGCCGGCAGTTTTCGGGACGAGCAGTACTTC
TRBV30,TRBJ1-3,few,.,CAWSVTGLGNTIYF,TGTGCCTGGAGTGTTACAGGTTTGGGAAACACCATATATTTT
TRBV19,TRBJ2-3,few,.,CASSITTGFTDTQYF,TGTGCCAGTAGTATAACTACGGGATTCACAGATACGCAGTATTTT
TRBV7-6,TRBJ2-1,.,TRBD2,CASSSARSSGRRGEQFF,TGTGCCAGCAGCTCTGCTCGGTCTAGCGGGAGGAGGGGTGAGCAGTTCTTC
TRBV6-5,TRBJ1-2,many,.,CASSYRVSGYGYTF,TGTGCCAGCAGTTACAGGGTTAGCGGCTATGGCTACACCTTC
TRBV11-2,TRBJ2-2,few,.,CASSPTGSKQAGELFF,TGTGCCAGCAGCCCCACAGGGAGTAAGCAGGCCGGGGAGCTGTTTTTT
TRBV20-1,TRBJ2-5,many,TRBD1,CSAAPGQRRTQYF,TGCAGTGCCGCCCCGGGACAGCGTCGGACCCAGTACTTC
TRBV7-9,TRBJ2-1,.,.,CASSMNNEQFF,TGTGCCAGCAGCATGAACAATGAGCAGTTCTTC
TRBV28,TRBJ2-1,few,TRBD1,CASTRRTGGSNEQFF,TGTGCCAGCACACGGCGGACAGGGGGCTCCAATGAGCAGTTCTTC
TRBV12-3/TRBV12-4,TRBJ2-3,.,TRBD2,CASRLSGIFTDTQYF,TGTGCCAGCAGACTTAGCGGGATCTTCACAGATACGCAGTATTTT
TRBV7-2,TRBJ1-5,.,TRBD1,CASSFRTGGFGQPQHF,TGTGCCAGCAGCTTTAGGACAGGGGGCTTCGGTCAGCCCCAGCATTTT
TRBV14,TRBJ2-1,few,TRBD2,CASSRYKTSGYNEQFF,TGTGCCAGCAGCCGATATAAGACTAGCGGCTACAATGAGCAGTTCTTC
TRBV3-1,TRBJ1-5,many,.,CASSQAVNQPQHF,TGTGCCAGCAGCCAAGCGGTAAATCAGCCCCAGCATTTT
TRBV12-3/TRBV12-4,TRBJ2-7,.,TRBD2,CASSSSGRALEQYF,TGTGCCAGCAGTTCTAGCGGGAGGGCCCTCGAGCAGTACTTC
TRBV6-1,TRBJ2-3,.,TRBD2,CASTPWGASGATDTQYF,TGTGCCAGCACTCCCTGGGGGGCTAGCGGGGCCACAGATACGCAGTATTTT